Listed below are T cell receptor beta chains from one sample, sequenced in a study of blood T cell repertoires in COVID-19. The repertoire was sequenced with immunoSEQ multiplex PCR; TCRdb's copy has only in-frame clones and lacks some. The sample lists 9,900 or so clones, roughly nine tenths occurring once. The specimen sequenced was peripheral blood. These receptor sequences come from a human donor in a cohort sampled during active COVID-19. Each CDR3 is given with its conserved first and last residue. A D gene is named only where the DNA matches it firmly.

V	D	J	CDR3	DNA
TRBV19	-	TRBJ1-2	CASSTPQGTARGYTF	TGTGCCAGTAGTACCCCCCAGGGGACGGCGCGGGGCTACACCTTC
TRBV5-4	-	TRBJ1-2	CASSLEQGLSGYTF	TGTGCCAGCAGCTTGGAGCAGGGATTGAGTGGCTACACCTTC
TRBV27	-	TRBJ2-2	CASSVLQGRTGELFF	TGTGCCAGCAGTGTTCTACAGGGTAGGACCGGGGAGCTGTTTTTT
TRBV30	-	TRBJ2-4	CAWSVLGGIQYF	TGTGCCTGGAGTGTACTGGGGGGCATTCAGTACTTC
TRBV19	TRBD2	TRBJ2-1	CASRGVAGGSEQFF	TGTGCCAGTAGGGGAGTAGCGGGGGGGTCTGAGCAGTTCTTC
TRBV28	TRBD1	TRBJ1-5	CASSYVPGQGLSYQPQHF	TGTGCCAGCAGCTATGTCCCGGGACAGGGTCTATCCTATCAGCCCCAGCATTTT
TRBV9	TRBD2	TRBJ2-5	CASSVGGTSVTQYF	TGTGCCAGCAGCGTAGGGGGGACTAGCGTGACCCAGTACTTC
TRBV4-2	TRBD2	TRBJ2-5	CASSFSGGVGETQYF	TGTGCCAGCAGCTTTAGCGGGGGGGTAGGGGAGACCCAGTACTTC
TRBV6-2/TRBV6-3	-	TRBJ1-4	CASSAPYRDEKLFF	TGTGCCAGCAGTGCCCCGTACAGGGACGAAAAACTGTTTTTT
TRBV6-7	-	TRBJ1-3	CASSWPDSFGNTIYF	TGTGCCAGCAGTTGGCCGGACAGCTTCGGAAACACCATATATTTT